This T cell receptor beta chain stems from a study of shared clonotypes between healthy human individuals (dated by TCRdb to the early 2020s). Looking at the study overall: The cohort included three men and a couple of women between 18 and 49 years of age. Per donor, three plates each were used for CD4 naive and CD4 memory, two for CD8 naive, and one for CD8 memory. To increase sequencing depth and limit assay-specific biases, TCR repertoire library preparation and sequencing were carried out by different laboratories using diverse techniques. Each donor's leukapheresis produced roughly between about 0.8 and 10 billion PBMCs. To estimate repertoire size and how much clonotypes are shared between individuals, the study performed deep sequencing of blood TCR repertoires from 4 to 6 healthy adults.

TCR CDR3 regions were amplified from genomic DNA by multiplex PCR using the deep immunoSEQ assay. Extracted genomic DNA from each cell subset was spread evenly across all wells of several immunoSEQ 96-well plates, with each plate serving as a replicate. Each replicate PCR for sorted subsets received 200 ng genomic DNA, equal to about 30,000 T cell genomes. Purified libraries were measured with a Qubit 3.0 fluorometer, size-checked on a Bioanalyzer 2100, and measured again with the KAPA Library Quantification kit. Each immunoSEQ 96-well plate was sequenced on its own single-read 150-cycle Illumina NextSeq 550 flow cell. The paper's processing steps were these. Because the immunoSEQ output held only junctional sequences and lacked quality scores, the filtering could not match the filtering applied to full-length reads. To assign V/J genes and CDR3, sequences were annotated using PyIR, a Python wrapper for IgBLAST v1.9, with IMGT germline references. Reads were filtered out if the reads had weak V/J assignments (E-value above 1e-6), no CDR3, stop codons, out-of-frame junctions, or ambiguous translated residues. A V3J clonotype was defined by an identical inferred V gene, J gene, and CDR3 amino acid sequence. The percentage overlap between two repertoires was calculated by dividing the number of shared unique clonotypes by the size of the smaller repertoire. RTK rarefaction, the Chao1 estimator, and Recon v2.1 estimates of unobserved clonotypes were used to assess repertoire richness. For all TCRbeta clonotypes obtained by the gDNA method from a handful of donors, generation probabilities were computed with OLGA. The source is immuneACCESS, and TCRdb retained only in-frame sequences with V and J called. Part of the clones is not carried over; for the studies checked, unresolved V genes explain less than half of this, and the remainder is unexplained. V, J and clone size are taken as reported in that table, and D and trimming were inferred from the DNA itself. The sample table contains about 380,000 clones; only one count was recorded for approximately 97% of them. The ten largest clones capture about 0.32% of the sample.

Donors were healthy HIV-negative adults with no recently reported acute infections or vaccinations. Only Caucasian adults living in Nashville, Tennessee, USA were represented among the donors. The CD8 memory samples were a combination of magnetically selected CD45RO+ cells and CCR7-negative CD45RA+ effector memory (TemRA) cells. After blood collection by leukapheresis, PBMCs were isolated using Ficoll-Histopaque density gradient centrifugation and then cryopreserved in the vapor phase of liquid nitrogen. Analytical flow cytometry was used to check the purity and quantity of each magnetically sorted T cell population. Genomic DNA was isolated from each sorted fraction and quantified by UV absorbance on a Nanodrop 2000c. What the study reported, not specific to this receptor: Higher generation probabilities were observed for clonotypes shared by all four sorted-subset donors than for non-shared clonotypes. Across four donors, about 4.5% of naive CD4, approximately 3.6% of naive CD8, 2% to 2.5% of memory CD4, and under 0.45% of memory CD8 clonotypes were shared. The genetic and exposure-history diversity represented was limited by the small number of donors. Naive subsets generally had larger estimated clonotype richness than memory subsets did. Sampling was restricted to blood, and TCR repertoires in tissue are likely to differ from TCR repertoires in blood. Incomplete sequencing was indicated by rarefaction of sorted-subset datasets, despite the large sequencing depth. Pairwise subsampling led to the expectation that sequencing depth would affect the degree of clonotype sharing among donors.

V is trimmed back by 1 base and J by 3 bases, and the junction contains 6 bases that no gene match accounts for. The CDR3 runs 16 residues from the cysteine to the phenylalanine. The CDR3 DNA has 48 bases and is translated from base 1. The germline V gene sets CDR1 to SGHRS and CDR2 to YFSETQ. As to this clone: What antigen it recognizes has not been identified. No base-level quality is on record; no much larger clone is a single base apart.

Here the chain combines TRBV5-1 and TRBJ2-3, and TRBD2 matches 9 of the central bases. This clonotype was sampled from a man younger than 40 in good health. Sequencing used memory CD8+ T cells sorted from blood. The cell subset or site label corresponds to: CD45RO+ cells pooled with CCR7-negative TemRA cells. CDR3 loop: CASSLPSGIGTDTQYF. The sequenced DNA is TGCGCCAGCAGCTTGCCTAGCGGGATAGGAACAGATACGCAGTATTTT.